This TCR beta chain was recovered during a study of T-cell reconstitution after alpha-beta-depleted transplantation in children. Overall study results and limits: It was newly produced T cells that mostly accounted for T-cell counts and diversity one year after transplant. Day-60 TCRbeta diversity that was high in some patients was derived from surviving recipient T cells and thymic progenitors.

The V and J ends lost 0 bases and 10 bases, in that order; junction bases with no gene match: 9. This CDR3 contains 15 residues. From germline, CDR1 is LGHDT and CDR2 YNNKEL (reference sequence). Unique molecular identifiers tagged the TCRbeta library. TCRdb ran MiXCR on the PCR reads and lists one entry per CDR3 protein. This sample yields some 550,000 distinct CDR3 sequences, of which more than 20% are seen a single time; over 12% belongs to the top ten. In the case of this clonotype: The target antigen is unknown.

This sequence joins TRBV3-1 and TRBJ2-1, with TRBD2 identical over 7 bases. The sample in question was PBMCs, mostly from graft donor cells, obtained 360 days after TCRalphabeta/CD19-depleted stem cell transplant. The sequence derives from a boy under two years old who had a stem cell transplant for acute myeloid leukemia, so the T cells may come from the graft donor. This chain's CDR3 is CASSQDSGGSGEQFF. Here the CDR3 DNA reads TGTGCCAGCAGCCAAGATTCGGGGGGATCGGGGGAGCAGTTCTTC.